This T cell receptor (beta chain) stems from a study of naive and memory T cell subsets. Regarding the study as a whole: TCR counts from RNA may reflect activation-linked expression changes. Possibly reflecting memory cells re-expressing CD45RA, a few larger clonotypes occurred in naive repertoires, especially CD8.

This CDR3 has 14 residues. V lost 6 bases to trimming and J lost 3 bases, with 13 bases between them. Both TRBC1 and TRBC2 were covered by a beta constant-region primer of two equimolar oligonucleotides. Nested alpha and beta constant-region primers with the SP2 primer drove four PCR rounds on ligated cDNA. MiXCR, run by TCRdb on the UMI-ligation and nested PCR reads, gives a single entry per CDR3 protein. Here the sample spans around 140,000 distinct CDR3 sequences, 15% to 20% being singletons. As concerns this clonotype: The antigen is undetermined.

From the second PCR step, alpha and beta chains were amplified apart. CD4+ T cell IFNgamma after overnight CMV lysate exposure gave donor CMV status. CD4 T cells were positively selected, then CD8 T cells from the CD4-negative fraction. Source material: naive CD8+ T cells from blood. The genes are TRBV12-3 or TRBV12-4 and TRBJ2-3; D perhaps matches TRBD1 (6 bases). This TCR was recovered from a human donor in good health. As DNA, the CDR3 is TGTGCCAGCAGCAATTGGACAGTGACAGATACGCAGTATTTT. This translates into CASSNWTVTDTQYF.